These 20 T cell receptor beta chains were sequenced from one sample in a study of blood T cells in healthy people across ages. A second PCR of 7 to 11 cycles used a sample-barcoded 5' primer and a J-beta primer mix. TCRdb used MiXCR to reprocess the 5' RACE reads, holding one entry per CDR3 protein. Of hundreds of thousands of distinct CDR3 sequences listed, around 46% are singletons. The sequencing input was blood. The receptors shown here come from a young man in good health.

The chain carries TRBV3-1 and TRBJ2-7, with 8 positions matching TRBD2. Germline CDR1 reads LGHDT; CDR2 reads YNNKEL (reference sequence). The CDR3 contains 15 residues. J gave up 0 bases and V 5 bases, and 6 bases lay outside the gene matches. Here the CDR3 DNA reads TGTGCCAGCAGCTTCCGACTAGCGTACTCCTACGAGCAGTACTTC. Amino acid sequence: CASSFRLAYSYEQYF.

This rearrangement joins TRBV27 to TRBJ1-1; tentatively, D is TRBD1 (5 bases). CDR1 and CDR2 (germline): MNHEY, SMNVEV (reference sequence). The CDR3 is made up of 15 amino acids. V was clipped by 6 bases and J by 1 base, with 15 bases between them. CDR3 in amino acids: CASRIPLDTNTEAFF. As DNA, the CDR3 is TGTGCCAGCAGGATACCATTGGACACGAACACTGAAGCTTTCTTT.

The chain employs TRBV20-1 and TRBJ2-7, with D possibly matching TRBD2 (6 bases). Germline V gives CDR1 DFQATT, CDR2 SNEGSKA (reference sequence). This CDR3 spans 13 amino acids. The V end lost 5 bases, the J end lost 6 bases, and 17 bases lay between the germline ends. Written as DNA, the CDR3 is TGCAGTGCTTCTAGGGCTAGCGAAGGCGAGCAGTACTTC. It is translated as CSASRASEGEQYF.

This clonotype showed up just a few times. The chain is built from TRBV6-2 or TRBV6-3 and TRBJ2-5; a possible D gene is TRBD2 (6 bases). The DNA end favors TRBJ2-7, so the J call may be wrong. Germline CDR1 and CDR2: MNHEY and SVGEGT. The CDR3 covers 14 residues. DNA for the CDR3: TGTGCCAGCAGTTACGACGGGGGTTCGTACGAGCAGTACTTC. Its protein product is CASSYDGGSYEQYF.

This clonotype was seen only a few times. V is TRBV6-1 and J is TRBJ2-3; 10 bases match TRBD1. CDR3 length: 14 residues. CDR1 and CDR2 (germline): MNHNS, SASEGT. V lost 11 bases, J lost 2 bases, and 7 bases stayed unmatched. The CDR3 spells CAATGGLDTDTQYF. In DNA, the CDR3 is TGTGCCGCGACAGGGGGCTTAGACACAGATACGCAGTATTTT.

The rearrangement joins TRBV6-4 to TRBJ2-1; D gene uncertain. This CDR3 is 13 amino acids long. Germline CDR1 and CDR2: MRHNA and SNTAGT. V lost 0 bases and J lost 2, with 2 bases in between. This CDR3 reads CASSDSTYNEQFF. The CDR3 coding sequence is TGTGCCAGCAGTGACTCAACCTACAATGAGCAGTTCTTC.

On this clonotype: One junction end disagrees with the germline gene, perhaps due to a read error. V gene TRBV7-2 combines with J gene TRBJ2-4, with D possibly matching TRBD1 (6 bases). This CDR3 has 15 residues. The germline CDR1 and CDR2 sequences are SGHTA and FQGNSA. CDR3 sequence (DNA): TGTGCCAACAGCAGTCTGGGCGGACAGATAAACATTCAGTACTTC. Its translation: CANSSLGGQINIQYF.

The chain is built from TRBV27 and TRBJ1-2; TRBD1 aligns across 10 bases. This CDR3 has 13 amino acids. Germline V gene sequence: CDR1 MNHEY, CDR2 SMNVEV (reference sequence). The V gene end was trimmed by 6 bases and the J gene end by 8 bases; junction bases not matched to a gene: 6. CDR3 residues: CASRRDRGRGYTF. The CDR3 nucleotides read TGTGCCAGCAGGAGAGACAGGGGGCGAGGCTACACCTTC.

The CDR3: CASSLARGDPSNTEAFF. DNA of the CDR3: TGCGCCAGCAGCTTGGCTCGGGGGGACCCTTCGAACACTGAAGCTTTCTTT. The rearrangement links TRBV5-1 to TRBJ1-1; D may be TRBD1 (5 bases). CDR3 length equals 17 residues. The V gene lost 0 bases and the J gene lost 1 base, with 16 bases spanning the gap. Germline V lookup: CDR1 SGHRS, CDR2 YFSETQ.

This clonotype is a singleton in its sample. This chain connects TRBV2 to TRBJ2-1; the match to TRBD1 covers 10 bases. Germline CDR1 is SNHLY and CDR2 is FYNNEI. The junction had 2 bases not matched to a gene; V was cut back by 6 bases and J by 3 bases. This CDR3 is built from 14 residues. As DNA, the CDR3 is TGTGCCAGCAGAAGGACAGGGGGCTACAATGAGCAGTTCTTC. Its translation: CASRRTGGYNEQFF.

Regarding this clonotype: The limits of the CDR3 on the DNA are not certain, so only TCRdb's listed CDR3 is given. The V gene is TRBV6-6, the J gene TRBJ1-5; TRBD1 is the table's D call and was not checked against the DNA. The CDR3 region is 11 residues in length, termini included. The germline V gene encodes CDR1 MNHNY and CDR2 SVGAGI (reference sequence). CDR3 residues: CATTSGQIEHF.

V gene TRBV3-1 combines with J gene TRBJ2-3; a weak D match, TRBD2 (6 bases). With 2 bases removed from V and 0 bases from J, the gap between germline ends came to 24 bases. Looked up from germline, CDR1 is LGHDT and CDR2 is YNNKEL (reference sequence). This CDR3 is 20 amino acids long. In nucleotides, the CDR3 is TGTGCCAGCAGCCAAACTCCGGGACTGGCTCACCAAACCAGCACAGATACGCAGTATTTT. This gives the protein CASSQTPGLAHQTSTDTQYF.

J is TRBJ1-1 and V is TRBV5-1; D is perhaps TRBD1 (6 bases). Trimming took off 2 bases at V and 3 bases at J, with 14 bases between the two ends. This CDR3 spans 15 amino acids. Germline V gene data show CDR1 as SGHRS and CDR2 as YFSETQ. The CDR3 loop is CASSFRGSVDTEAFF. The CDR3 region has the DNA TGCGCCAGCAGCTTCAGGGGTTCTGTGGACACTGAAGCTTTCTTT.

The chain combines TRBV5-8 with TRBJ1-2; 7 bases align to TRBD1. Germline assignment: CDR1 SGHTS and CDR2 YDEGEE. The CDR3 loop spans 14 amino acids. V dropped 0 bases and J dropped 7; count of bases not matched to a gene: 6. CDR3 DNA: TGTGCCAGCAGCTTGGAGGGGACAGAGTTTGGCTACACCTTC. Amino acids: CASSLEGTEFGYTF.

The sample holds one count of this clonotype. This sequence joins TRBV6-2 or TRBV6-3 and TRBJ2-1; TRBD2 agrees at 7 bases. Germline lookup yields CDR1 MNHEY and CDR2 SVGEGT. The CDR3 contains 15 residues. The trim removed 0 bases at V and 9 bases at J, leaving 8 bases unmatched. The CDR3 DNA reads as TGTGCCAGCAGTTACTCCGACTTCGGGGAGGGTGAGCAGTTCTTC. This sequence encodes CASSYSDFGEGEQFF.

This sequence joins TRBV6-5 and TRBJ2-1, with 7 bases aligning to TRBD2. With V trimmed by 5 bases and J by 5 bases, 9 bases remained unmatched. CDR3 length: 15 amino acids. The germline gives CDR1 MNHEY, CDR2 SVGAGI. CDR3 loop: CASSEAVAGNNEQFF. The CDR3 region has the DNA TGTGCCAGCAGTGAGGCGGTAGCGGGTAACAATGAGCAGTTCTTC.

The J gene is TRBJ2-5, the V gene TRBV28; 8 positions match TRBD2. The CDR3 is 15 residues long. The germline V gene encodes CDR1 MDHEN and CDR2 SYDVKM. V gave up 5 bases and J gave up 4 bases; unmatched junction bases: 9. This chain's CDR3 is CASSATPTSAETQYF. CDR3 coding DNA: TGTGCCAGCAGTGCCACTCCGACTAGCGCAGAGACCCAGTACTTC.

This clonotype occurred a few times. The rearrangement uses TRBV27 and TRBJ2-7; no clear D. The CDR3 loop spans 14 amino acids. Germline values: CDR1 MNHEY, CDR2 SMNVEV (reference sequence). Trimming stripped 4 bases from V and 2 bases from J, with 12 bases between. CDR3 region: CASSSERIPYEQYF. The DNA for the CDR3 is TGTGCCAGCAGTTCAGAGAGGATACCCTACGAGCAGTACTTC.

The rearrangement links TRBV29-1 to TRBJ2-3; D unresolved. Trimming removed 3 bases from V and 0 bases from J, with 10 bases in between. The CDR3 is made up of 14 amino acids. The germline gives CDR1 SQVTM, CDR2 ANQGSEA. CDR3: CSVDRETSTDTQYF. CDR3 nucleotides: TGCAGCGTTGATCGCGAAACTAGCACAGATACGCAGTATTTT.

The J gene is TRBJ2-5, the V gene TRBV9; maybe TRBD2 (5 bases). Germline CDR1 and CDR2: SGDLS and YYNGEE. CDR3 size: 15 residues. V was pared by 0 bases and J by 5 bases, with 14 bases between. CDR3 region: CASSVDEGAWETQYF. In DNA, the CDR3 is TGTGCCAGCAGCGTAGACGAGGGTGCGTGGGAGACCCAGTACTTC.